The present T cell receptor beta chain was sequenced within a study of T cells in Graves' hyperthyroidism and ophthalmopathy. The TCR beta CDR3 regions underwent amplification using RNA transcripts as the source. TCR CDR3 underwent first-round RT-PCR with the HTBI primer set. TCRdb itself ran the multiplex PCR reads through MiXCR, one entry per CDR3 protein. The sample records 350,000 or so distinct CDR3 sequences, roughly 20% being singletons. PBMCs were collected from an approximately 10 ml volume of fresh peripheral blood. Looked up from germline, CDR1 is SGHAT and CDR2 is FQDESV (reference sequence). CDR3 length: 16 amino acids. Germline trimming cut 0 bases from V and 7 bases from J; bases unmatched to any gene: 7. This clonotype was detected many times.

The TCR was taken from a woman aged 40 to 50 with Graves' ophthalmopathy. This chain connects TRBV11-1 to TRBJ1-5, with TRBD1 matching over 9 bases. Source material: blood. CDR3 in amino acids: CASSLAIGTGWQPQHF. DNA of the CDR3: TGTGCCAGCAGCTTAGCGATTGGGACAGGGTGGCAGCCCCAGCATTTT. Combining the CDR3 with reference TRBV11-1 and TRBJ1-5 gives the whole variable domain EAEVAQSPRYKITEKSQAVAFWCDPISGHATLYWYRQILGQGPELLVQFQDESVVDDSQLPKDRFSAERLKGVDSTLKIQPAELGDSAMYLCASSLAIGTGWQPQHFGDGTRLSIL.